Listed here is a single TCR beta chain. Antigen unknown. This entry belongs to a study of blood T cells in healthy people across ages. Each donor was a healthy Caucasian individual from Russia, aged about 6 to 95. Study findings and constraints: Significant beta diversity loss was already apparent by age roughly 38, declining roughly linearly.

PCR was performed a second time for 7 to 11 cycles using a sample-barcoded 5' primer and a J-beta primer mix. Each cDNA molecule received a tag from a template-switch adaptor that had 12 random nucleotides. Via MiXCR, TCRdb re-called the 5' RACE reads, giving one row per CDR3 protein. This sample has some 1.5 million distinct CDR3 sequences, with about 45% found just once. The CDR3 length is 15 residues. CDR1 and CDR2 from the germline V gene are SEHNR and FQNEAQ (reference sequence). Trimming cost V 1 base and J 0 bases, with 9 bases left between them. The receptor was isolated from a young woman in good health. The sample comprised blood. V gene TRBV7-9 combines with J gene TRBJ1-2; D is undetermined. CDR3 DNA: TGTGCCAGCAGCTTAGGGGGATTGTCTAACTATGGCTACACCTTC. Translated: CASSLGGLSNYGYTF.